The 29 T cell receptor beta chains given below trace back to one sample, sequenced in a study of T cells of healthy individuals. Using its own MiXCR run on the 5' RACE reads, TCRdb lists one record per CDR3 protein. Seen here are tens of thousands of distinct CDR3 sequences, 5% observed once, and the top ten hold about 7.5%. These receptor sequences come from a female donor in good health.

This clonotype came up many times. The genes are TRBV20-1 and TRBJ2-1; D is tentatively TRBD1 or TRBD2 (5 bases each). V lost 3 bases to trimming and J lost 8 bases, with 17 bases between them. CDR3 length: 14 residues. In germline, CDR1 is DFQATT, CDR2 SNEGSKA (reference sequence). CDR3: CSARGVLVLDEQFF. DNA of the CDR3: TGCAGTGCTAGGGGGGTGCTAGTTCTGGATGAGCAGTTCTTC.

This clonotype was seen more than once but under ten times. V usage is TRBV28 and J usage is TRBJ2-2; D tentatively reads TRBD1 or TRBD2 (5 bases each). Germline values: CDR1 MDHEN, CDR2 SYDVKM. The CDR3 runs to 14 residues. The V end was cut by 2 bases, the J end by 10 bases, with 14 bases between. CDR3 amino acids: CASSLGTSVLELFF. The CDR3, as DNA: TGTGCCAGCAGTTTAGGGACCTCAGTATTGGAGCTGTTTTTT.

The gene calls are TRBV4-3 and TRBJ2-1, with TRBD2 as a possible D gene (6 bases). Germline V gene lookup returns CDR1 LGHNA and CDR2 YSLEER. V lost 4 bases, J lost 0 bases, and 13 bases lay in between. The CDR3 consists of 16 residues. The CDR3 nucleotides read TGCGCCAGCAGCCGGTCTAGCGCCACCTCCTACAATGAGCAGTTCTTC. As protein: CASSRSSATSYNEQFF.

This clonotype was found many times. The chain's CDR3 is CSARDPGVSNQPQHF. As DNA, the CDR3 is TGCAGTGCTAGAGATCCCGGGGTTAGCAATCAGCCCCAGCATTTT. This chain connects TRBV20-1 to TRBJ1-5, with D unclear. The CDR3 length is 15 residues. The germline V gene has CDR1 DFQATT and CDR2 SNEGSKA (reference sequence). The germline V and J ends were trimmed by 0 bases and 0 bases, with 9 bases remaining between them.

With regard to this clonotype: Without the conserved terminal phenylalanine or tryptophan, this CDR3 likely stems from a read error. V usage is TRBV29-1 and J usage is TRBJ1-1; tentatively, D is TRBD1 (6 bases). The CDR3 totals 14 residues. V shed 7 bases and J shed 3 bases, with 18 bases lying between them. The V gene's germline CDR1 is SQVTM and CDR2 ANQGSEA. The CDR3 DNA reads TGCAGCGCCCGACAGGACCTACGAGACACTGAAGCTTTCTCT. Amino acid sequence: CSARQDLRDTEAFS.

The rearrangement links TRBV12-3 or TRBV12-4 to TRBJ2-3; 11 nucleotides align to TRBD2. V lost 6 bases and J lost 2; bases outside the gene matches: 7. The CDR3 has 16 amino acids. The CDR3 region has the DNA TGTGCCAGCAGCTACGGGACTAGCGGAAACACAGATACGCAGTATTTT. Amino acids: CASSYGTSGNTDTQYF.

Ten or more counts support this clonotype. V and J are TRBV7-9 and TRBJ2-5; 8 bases are a match to TRBD2. This CDR3 spans 14 amino acids. With 2 bases clipped from V and 5 bases from J, the junction kept 4 bases outside the gene matches. Germline CDR1 reads SEHNR; CDR2 reads FQNEAQ (reference sequence). DNA of the CDR3: TGTGCCAGCAGCTTAATAGCGGGAATGGAGACCCAGTACTTC. Translation gives CASSLIAGMETQYF.

This clonotype was seen repeatedly, ten times or more. The V gene is TRBV5-4, the J gene TRBJ2-7; perhaps TRBD2 as D (5 bases). This CDR3 spans 10 amino acids. Looked up from germline, CDR1 is SGHNT and CDR2 is YYREEE (reference sequence). V gave up 3 bases and J gave up 7 bases, with 5 bases separating them. The CDR3 DNA reads TGTGCCAGCAGCTCGGGGGAGCAGTACTTC. Translated, it gives CASSSGEQYF.

This clonotype was picked up many times. The chain combines TRBV19 with TRBJ2-3; 7 bases are shared with TRBD1. J was trimmed by 2 bases and V by 5 bases; bases with no gene match: 16. Germline V gene data show CDR1 as LNHDA and CDR2 as SQIVND (reference sequence). The CDR3 runs to 18 residues. The CDR3 sequence is CASSERGPRQGPTDTQYF. For the CDR3, the DNA is TGTGCCAGTAGTGAAAGAGGGCCACGACAGGGTCCCACAGATACGCAGTATTTT.

This clonotype has just a few counts. The V call is TRBV6-5, the J call TRBJ1-2; 9 positions agree with TRBD1. The CDR3 length is 13 residues. Germline V gene lookup returns CDR1 MNHEY and CDR2 SVGAGI. The V and J ends lost 10 bases and 6 bases, in that order; junction bases with no gene match: 9. This CDR3 is CATGRTGANGYTF. In nucleotides, the CDR3 is TGTGCCACCGGCCGGACAGGGGCGAATGGCTACACCTTC.

Ten or more counts support this clonotype. This chain connects TRBV5-1 to TRBJ2-7, with 7 bases that match TRBD1. V lost 0 bases and J lost 2; bases outside the gene matches: 5. The CDR3 totals 15 residues. From germline, CDR1 is SGHRS and CDR2 YFSETQ. CDR3 nucleotide sequence: TGCGCCAGCAGCTTGGGGGGGACAGAGACCTACGAGCAGTACTTC. Protein product: CASSLGGTETYEQYF.

In DNA, the CDR3 is TGTGCCAGCCCCCAGCGGGAGACCGGGGAGCTGTTTTTT. Amino acid sequence: CASPQRETGELFF. The rearrangement joins TRBV7-6 to TRBJ2-2; the match to TRBD2 covers 8 bases. This CDR3 comprises 13 residues. The junction had 4 bases not matched to a gene; V was cut back by 8 bases and J by 5 bases. Germline V gene lookup returns CDR1 SGHVS and CDR2 FNYEAQ.

This clonotype was detected many times. This chain joins TRBV7-2 and TRBJ2-3; 13 bases match TRBD2. The V and J ends lost 4 bases and 4 bases, in that order; junction bases with no gene match: 5. Looked up from germline, CDR1 is SGHTA and CDR2 is FQGNSA. The CDR3 sequence is 16 residues long. CDR3 nucleotides: TGTGCCAGCAGCTCCTGGACTAGCGGGAGCCCAGATACGCAGTATTTT. Amino acid sequence: CASSSWTSGSPDTQYF.

The chain couples TRBV10-3 to TRBJ2-3; 15 bases agree with TRBD2. The germline CDR1 and CDR2 sequences are ENHRY and SYGVKD. This CDR3 is 15 amino acids long. J was trimmed by 3 bases and V by 6 bases; bases with no gene match: 1. The CDR3 bases are TGTGCCATCAGGGGGACTAGCGGGAGGACAGATACGCAGTATTTT. As protein: CAIRGTSGRTDTQYF.

This clonotype was counted at least ten times. This sequence joins TRBV6-5 and TRBJ1-2, with D possibly TRBD1 on 5 matching bases. The V gene's germline CDR1 is MNHEY and CDR2 SVGAGI. Trimming cost V 0 bases and J 4 bases, with 9 bases left between them. The CDR3 is made up of 14 amino acids. The CDR3 region has the DNA TGTGCCAGCAGTTACTCGTTGGGGGGCTATGGCTACACCTTC. Encoded protein: CASSYSLGGYGYTF.

This clonotype was detected many times. This chain connects TRBV28 to TRBJ1-5; TRBD1 aligns across 8 bases. The CDR3 sequence is 17 residues long. The V segment lost 4 bases and the J segment 6 bases; nucleotides outside the gene matches: 14. Germline V gene sequence: CDR1 MDHEN, CDR2 SYDVKM. The CDR3 sequence is CASSSYNHQGAFQPQHF. The DNA for the CDR3 is TGTGCCAGCAGTTCCTATAATCATCAGGGGGCGTTTCAGCCCCAGCATTTT.

This chain uses TRBV4-3 with TRBJ1-2, with 8 bases identical to TRBD1. Trimming removed 0 bases from V and 8 bases from J; junction bases left unmatched: 14. The CDR3 contains 17 residues. The germline V gene has CDR1 LGHNA and CDR2 YSLEER. The CDR3 nucleotides read TGCGCCAGCAGCCAAGAGACCGGCTGGACAGGGTTATGGGGCTACACCTTC. Translated, it gives CASSQETGWTGLWGYTF.

This clonotype was found many times. The rearrangement links TRBV28 to TRBJ2-6; D uncertain. Trimming cost V 5 bases and J 4 bases, with 12 bases left between them. This CDR3 has 15 amino acids. CDR1 is MDHEN and CDR2 is SYDVKM in the germline V gene. The CDR3 DNA follows: TGTGCCAGCAGTCCATCGACGCAAGGGGCCAACGTCCTGACTTTC. Translation gives CASSPSTQGANVLTF. The whole variable domain, filled in from reference TRBV28 and TRBJ2-6, reads DVKVTQSSRYLVKRTGEKVFLECVQDMDHENMFWYRQDPGLGLRLIYFSYDVKMKEKGDIPEGYSVSREKKERFSLILESASTNQTSMYLCASSPSTQGANVLTFGAGSRLTVL.

This clonotype was seen repeatedly, ten times or more. The chain couples TRBV5-6 to TRBJ2-1; TRBD2 matches 10 bases. Germline trimming cut 4 bases from V and 7 bases from J; bases unmatched to any gene: 2. Germline V gives CDR1 SGHDT, CDR2 YYEEEE. The CDR3 has 13 residues. This chain's CDR3 is CASSLGLANEQFF. CDR3 DNA: TGTGCCAGCAGCCTGGGACTAGCGAATGAGCAGTTCTTC. The whole variable domain, filled in from reference TRBV5-6 and TRBJ2-1, reads DAGVTQSPTHLIKTRGQQVTLRCSPKSGHDTVSWYQQALGQGPQFIFQYYEEEERQRGNFPDRFSGHQFPNYSSELNVNALLLGDSALYLCASSLGLANEQFFGPGTRLTVL.

This clonotype was detected many times. The chain carries TRBV28 and TRBJ2-3; D perhaps matches TRBD2 (6 bases). Trimming pared 8 bases from V and 4 bases from J, leaving 13 bases between. Germline CDR1 MDHEN, CDR2 SYDVKM. The CDR3 consists of 13 residues. The CDR3, as DNA: TGTGCCAGCGGGGCTAGCGTCCCAGATACGCAGTATTTT. It translates to CASGASVPDTQYF.

Many counts were recorded for this clonotype. This chain uses TRBV4-1 with TRBJ2-7; 9 nucleotides match TRBD1. With V trimmed by 4 bases and J by 0 bases, 4 bases remained unmatched. Germline V gene lookup returns CDR1 MGHRA and CDR2 YSYEKL. The CDR3 loop spans 15 amino acids. CDR3 residues: CASSPGQGSSYEQYF. The CDR3 region has the DNA TGCGCCAGCAGCCCAGGACAGGGGAGCTCCTACGAGCAGTACTTC.

The V gene is TRBV20-1, the J gene TRBJ2-5, with D possibly matching TRBD2 (5 bases). The CDR3 runs to 15 residues. The V and J ends lost 0 bases and 4 bases respectively, with 15 bases between them. Germline V gene sequence: CDR1 DFQATT, CDR2 SNEGSKA (reference sequence). DNA of the CDR3: TGCAGTGCTAGAGATTCAGTGGGAGCCTCAGAGACCCAGTACTTC. Translated, it gives CSARDSVGASETQYF.

This clonotype has a handful of counts. The chain has TRBV7-4 and TRBJ2-1; TRBD2 agrees at 10 bases. The CDR3 extends over 15 amino acids. Germline assignment: CDR1 SGHVT and CDR2 SQSDAQ. The junction had 9 bases not matched to a gene; V was cut back by 1 base and J by 12 bases. This CDR3 reads CASSLGLAGVSLQFF. CDR3 coding DNA: TGTGCCAGCAGCTTAGGGCTAGCGGGAGTATCGCTGCAGTTCTTC. The full variable domain, completed using reference TRBV7-4 and TRBJ2-1, is GAGVSQSPRYKVAKRGRDVALRCDSISGHVTLYWYRQTLGQGSEVLTYSQSDAQRDKSGRPSGRFSAERPERSVSTLKIQRTEQGDSAVYLCASSLGLAGVSLQFFGPGTRLTVL.

This clonotype was seen many times. The chain has TRBV4-1 and TRBJ2-2; TRBD2 matches 11 bases. The CDR3 covers 18 residues. The germline CDR1 and CDR2 sequences are MGHRA and YSYEKL. Losses at the gene ends were 0 bases for V and 6 bases for J; bases not matched to a gene: 9. CDR3 DNA: TGCGCCAGCAGCCAAGAAGGCCTAGCGGGAGGAAACGCCGGGGAGCTGTTTTTT. It specifies CASSQEGLAGGNAGELFF.

In this sample, this clonotype turned up many times. The rearrangement uses TRBV11-2 and TRBJ2-7, with D maybe TRBD2 (6 bases). The germline gives CDR1 SGHAT, CDR2 FQNNGV. V shed 1 base and J shed 2 bases, with 21 bases lying between them. The CDR3 is 18 amino acids. CDR3 sequence reads: CASSLVPDYGTATYEQYF. CDR3 bases: TGTGCCAGCAGCTTAGTTCCGGATTACGGGACTGCCACCTACGAGCAGTACTTC. Full variable domain (rest looked up from reference TRBV11-2 and TRBJ2-7): EAGVAQSPRYKIIEKRQSVAFWCNPISGHATLYWYQQILGQGPKLLIQFQNNGVVDDSQLPKDRFSAERLKGVDSTLKIQPAKLEDSAVYLCASSLVPDYGTATYEQYFGPGTRLTVT.

In this sample, this clonotype turned up many times. The chain uses TRBV5-6 and TRBJ2-7; D may be TRBD1 (6 bases). The CDR3 has 16 residues. CDR1 SGHDT and CDR2 YYEEEE come from the germline V gene. V lost 4 bases and J 2 bases, leaving 19 bases between the germline ends. The CDR3 DNA sequence: TGTGCCAGCAGCCCGGGACCTATGGGGGCCACCTACGAGCAGTACTTC. Its translation: CASSPGPMGATYEQYF.

This clonotype was detected ten times or more. The V gene is TRBV7-2, the J gene TRBJ2-1, with 10 bases matching TRBD2. The CDR3 runs 15 residues. J lost 2 bases, V lost 6 bases, and 4 bases had no gene match. From germline, CDR1 is SGHTA and CDR2 FQGNSA. The CDR3 sequence is CASSRSGGTYNEQFF. For the CDR3, the DNA is TGTGCCAGCAGTCGTAGCGGGGGGACCTACAATGAGCAGTTCTTC.

The chain has TRBV14 and TRBJ2-1, with 10 bases identical to TRBD2. The CDR3 consists of 16 residues. Germline-derived CDR1 and CDR2 are SGHDN and FVKESK. Losses at the gene ends were 1 base for V and 3 bases for J; bases not matched to a gene: 3. Here the CDR3 DNA reads TGTGCCAGCAGCCAAGTCGGACTAGCGGTCTACAATGAGCAGTTCTTC. Its protein product is CASSQVGLAVYNEQFF. The whole variable domain, filled in from reference TRBV14 and TRBJ2-1, reads EAGVTQFPSHSVIEKGQTVTLRCDPISGHDNLYWYRRVMGKEIKFLLHFVKESKQDESGMPNNRFLAERTGGTYSTLKVQPAELEDSGVYFCASSQVGLAVYNEQFFGPGTRLTVL.

This clonotype was seen at least ten times. This chain connects TRBV5-1 to TRBJ2-3; tentatively, D is TRBD1 (6 bases). The CDR3 extends over 16 amino acids. The V gene's germline CDR1 is SGHRS and CDR2 YFSETQ. V lost 4 bases and J 2 bases, leaving 17 bases between the germline ends. CDR3 residues: CASSLRSGQITDTQYF. The CDR3 DNA follows: TGCGCCAGCAGCCTGAGGTCCGGACAGATCACAGATACGCAGTATTTT.